The 8 T cell receptor beta chains listed next were all sequenced from one sample in a study of blood T cell repertoires in COVID-19. Sequencing used immunoSEQ multiplex PCR; TCRdb keeps in-frame clones, though not all of them. The sample has around 94,000 clones; approximately 84% are singletons. Sequenced material: peripheral blood. The origin of the receptors is a man between 40 and 49 years old with active or convalescent COVID-19.

The chain links TRBV7-9 to TRBJ2-7; no firm D call. The germline V gene has CDR1 SEHNR and CDR2 FQNEAQ (reference sequence). The V gene lost 5 bases and the J gene lost 2 bases, with 10 bases spanning the gap. This CDR3 comprises 13 residues. The CDR3 spells CASSPWAPYEQYF. CDR3 coding DNA: TGTGCCAGCAGCCCCTGGGCCCCCTACGAGCAGTACTTC. Based on the CDR3 plus reference TRBV7-9 and TRBJ2-7, the full variable domain is DTGVSQNPRHKITKRGQNVTFRCDPISEHNRLYWYRQTLGQGPEFLTYFQNEAQLEKSRLLSDRFSAERPKGSFSTLEIQRTEQGDSAMYLCASSPWAPYEQYFGPGTRLTVT.

The chain has TRBV7-9 and TRBJ2-1, with 14 bases lining up with TRBD2. CDR1 is SEHNR, CDR2 FQNEAQ, per germline (reference sequence). The CDR3 is made up of 15 amino acids. V lost 1 base to trimming and J lost 8 bases; unmatched junction nucleotides: 1. In DNA, the CDR3 is TGTGCCAGCAGCTTAGTGACTAGCGGGGGGGATGAGCAGTTCTTC. It yields the protein CASSLVTSGGDEQFF.

The chain recombines TRBV18 with TRBJ1-5; a possible D gene is TRBD1 (6 bases). Germline V CDR1 and CDR2: KGHSH, LQKENI. This CDR3 comprises 15 residues. V lost 3 bases and J lost 7, with 16 bases in between. CDR3 sequence (DNA): TGTGCCAGCTCACCCCCCGGGGGGGCAGGGCAGCCCCAGCATTTT. As protein: CASSPPGGAGQPQHF.

The chain is built from TRBV18 and TRBJ1-1, with a tentative D call TRBD1 (6 bases). The V gene's germline CDR1 is KGHSH and CDR2 LQKENI. The CDR3 runs to 14 residues. Deletions cut 3 bases from V and 7 bases from J, with 15 bases between. CDR3 bases: TGTGCCAGCTCACCCGACAGGTTGTTGGGTGAAGCTTTCTTT. Translating gives CASSPDRLLGEAFF.

The chain joins TRBV5-1 to TRBJ2-2; possible D gene TRBD1, 6 bases. There are 15 residues in the CDR3. Between the trimmed V and J ends, which lost 3 bases and 1 base, there was a span of 10 bases. The germline CDR1 and CDR2 sequences are SGHRS and YFSETQ. This CDR3 is CASSSQGVNTGELFF. CDR3 in DNA: TGCGCCAGCAGCTCACAGGGAGTGAACACCGGGGAGCTGTTTTTT.

The gene calls are TRBV7-9 and TRBJ1-5; 7 bases are a match to TRBD1. After removal of 5 bases from V and 5 bases from J, the junction contained 18 bases not matched to a gene. Germline CDR1 and CDR2: SEHNR and FQNEAQ (reference sequence). The CDR3 spans 18 residues. CDR3 residues: CASSTGGRGTPFDQPQHF. The DNA of the CDR3 is TGTGCCAGCAGCACTGGGGGCAGGGGGACCCCCTTCGATCAGCCCCAGCATTTT.

V gene TRBV4-1 combines with J gene TRBJ1-1, with TRBD1 as a possible D gene (6 bases). The CDR3 is 16 residues long. Germline values: CDR1 MGHRA, CDR2 YSYEKL. V dropped 3 bases and J dropped 3 bases, with 17 bases sitting between them. The CDR3 DNA reads as TGCGCCAGCAGCCAGGTGTTTCAGGGGCTCGACACTGAAGCTTTCTTT. This translates into CASSQVFQGLDTEAFF.

This clone occurred once. The gene calls are TRBV2 and TRBJ1-5, with 7 positions matching TRBD1. The V and J ends lost 5 bases and 2 bases, in that order; junction bases with no gene match: 3. Germline V CDR1 and CDR2: SNHLY, FYNNEI. The CDR3 totals 14 residues. CDR3 sequence: CASSFGQGNQPQHF. In DNA, the CDR3 is TGTGCCAGCAGTTTTGGACAGGGCAATCAGCCCCAGCATTTT.